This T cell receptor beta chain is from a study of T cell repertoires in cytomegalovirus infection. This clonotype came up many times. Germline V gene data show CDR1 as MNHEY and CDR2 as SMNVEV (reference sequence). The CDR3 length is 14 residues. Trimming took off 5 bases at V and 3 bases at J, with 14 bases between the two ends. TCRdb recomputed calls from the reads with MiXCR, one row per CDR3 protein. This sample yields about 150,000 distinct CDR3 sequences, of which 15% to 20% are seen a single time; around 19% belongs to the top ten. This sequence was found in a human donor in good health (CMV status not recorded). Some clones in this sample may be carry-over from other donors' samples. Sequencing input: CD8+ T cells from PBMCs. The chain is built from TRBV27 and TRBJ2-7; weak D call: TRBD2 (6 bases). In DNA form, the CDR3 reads TGTGCCAGCAGTCCCGGGAGCAGTTTCTACGAGCAGTACTTC. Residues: CASSPGSSFYEQYF.